This TCR beta chain was observed in a study of identical twins. Notes on the study in general: Monozygotic twin pairs showed more out-of-frame TCR alpha sharing than models estimated. It was possible that invariant MAIT and iNKT cells partly confounded the zero-insertion analyses.

TCRdb reprocessed the 5' RACE reads with MiXCR, giving one entry per CDR3 protein. The top ten clones hold around 13% of a sample with more than 600,000 distinct CDR3 sequences, about 20% of them seen once. This clonotype has only a few counts. Its antigen remains unidentified. This same sample was also part of a study on T cells expressing NK-cell markers. Per that paper: Seven of the eight sequenced donors were classified as HCMV-seropositive, and one was classified as seronegative. Sorting in several experiments was restricted by an anti-gamma-delta TCR antibody to alpha-beta TCR T cells.

The specimen sequenced was PBMCs. The TCR originated in a woman in her late teens or twenties in good health.

The chain's CDR3 is CASSPIGRAQSFEQFF. CDR3 sequence (DNA): TGTGCCAGCAGCCCGATCGGGAGGGCCCAGTCGTTTGAGCAGTTCTTC. This chain joins TRBV9 and TRBJ2-1, with 8 bases fitting TRBD2. V lost 4 bases to trimming and J lost 9 bases; unmatched junction nucleotides: 15. The CDR3 totals 16 residues. Germline V lookup: CDR1 SGDLS, CDR2 YYNGEE. Drawing the rest from reference TRBV9 and TRBJ2-1, the complete variable domain is DSGVTQTPKHLITATGQRVTLRCSPRSGDLSVYWYQQSLDQGLQFLIQYYNGEERAKGNILERFSAQQFPDLHSELNLSSLELGDSALYFCASSPIGRAQSFEQFFGPGTRLTVL.